This TCR beta chain is from a study of blood T cell repertoires in COVID-19. Study-wide context: Samples representing acute and convalescent COVID-19 were sourced from the United States, Italy and Spain.

The method was immunoSEQ multiplex PCR; TCRdb's version includes in-frame clones alone and lacks a portion of them. The profile shows around 180,000 clones, roughly nine tenths of them singletons. Germline V gene sequence: CDR1 SEHNR, CDR2 FQNEAQ (reference sequence). The CDR3 runs 18 residues. J gave up 5 bases and V 5 bases, and 13 bases lay outside the gene matches. Sample: peripheral blood. The sequence derives from a woman in her 30s with active or convalescent COVID-19. The chain links TRBV7-9 to TRBJ2-5; 14 nucleotides align to TRBD2. The CDR3 DNA follows: TGTGCCAGCAGCCGTTTAATTTTTAGGACTAGCGGGAGGGAGACCCAGTACTTC. It translates to CASSRLIFRTSGRETQYF.